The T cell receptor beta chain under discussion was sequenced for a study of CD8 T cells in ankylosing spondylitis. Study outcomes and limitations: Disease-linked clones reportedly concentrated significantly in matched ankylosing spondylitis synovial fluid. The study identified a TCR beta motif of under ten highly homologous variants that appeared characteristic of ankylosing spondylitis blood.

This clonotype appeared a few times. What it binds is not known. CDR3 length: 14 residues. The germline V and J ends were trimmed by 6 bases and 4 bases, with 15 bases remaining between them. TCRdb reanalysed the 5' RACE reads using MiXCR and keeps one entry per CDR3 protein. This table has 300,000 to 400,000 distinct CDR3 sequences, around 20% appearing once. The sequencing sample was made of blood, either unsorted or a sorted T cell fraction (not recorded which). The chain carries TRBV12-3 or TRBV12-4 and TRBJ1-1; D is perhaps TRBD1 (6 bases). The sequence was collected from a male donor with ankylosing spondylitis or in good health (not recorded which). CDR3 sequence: CASSPLGGATEAFF. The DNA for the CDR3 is TGTGCCAGCAGCCCCCTGGGGGGGGCCACTGAAGCTTTCTTT.